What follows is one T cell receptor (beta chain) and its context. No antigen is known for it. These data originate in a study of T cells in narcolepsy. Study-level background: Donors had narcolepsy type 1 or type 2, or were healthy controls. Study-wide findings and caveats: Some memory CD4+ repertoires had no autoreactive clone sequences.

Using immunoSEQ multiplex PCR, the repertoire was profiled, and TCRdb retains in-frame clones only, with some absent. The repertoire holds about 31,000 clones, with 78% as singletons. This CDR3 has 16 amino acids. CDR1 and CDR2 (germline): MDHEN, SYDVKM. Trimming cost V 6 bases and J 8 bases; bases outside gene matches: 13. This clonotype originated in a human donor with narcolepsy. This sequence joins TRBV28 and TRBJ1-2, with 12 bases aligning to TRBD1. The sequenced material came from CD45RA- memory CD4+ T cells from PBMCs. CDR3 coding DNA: TGTGCCAGCAGCAAGGGACAGGGGGCGCTTTGGGTCGGCTACACCTTC. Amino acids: CASSKGQGALWVGYTF.